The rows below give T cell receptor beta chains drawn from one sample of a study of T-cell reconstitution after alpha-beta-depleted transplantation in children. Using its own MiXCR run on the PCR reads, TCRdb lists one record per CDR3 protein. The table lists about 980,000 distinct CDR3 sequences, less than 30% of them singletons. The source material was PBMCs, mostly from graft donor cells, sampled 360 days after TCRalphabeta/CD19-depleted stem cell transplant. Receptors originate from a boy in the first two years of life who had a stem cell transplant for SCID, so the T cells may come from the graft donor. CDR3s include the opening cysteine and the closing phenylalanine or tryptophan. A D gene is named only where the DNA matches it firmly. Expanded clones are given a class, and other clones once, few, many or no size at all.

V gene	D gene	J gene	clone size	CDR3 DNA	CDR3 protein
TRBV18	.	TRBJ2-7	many	TGCGCCAGCAGCCCCGCGGGCTACGAGCAGTACTTC	CASSPAGYEQYF
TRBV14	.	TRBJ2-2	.	TGTGCCAGCAGCATGGGTGGCAAGCTGTTTTTT	CASSMGGKLFF
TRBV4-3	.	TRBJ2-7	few	TGCGCCAGCAGCCAAGATGTGAGGGAAAACGGCGACTACGAGCAGTACTTC	CASSQDVRENGDYEQYF
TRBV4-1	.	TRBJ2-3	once	TGCGCCAGCAGCGCCGTCGGGGCCCCAGATACGCAGTATTTT	CASSAVGAPDTQYF
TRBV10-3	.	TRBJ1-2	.	TGTGCCATCAGTGAGGGCCGTGCCGGCCACTATGGCTACACCTTC	CAISEGRAGHYGYTF
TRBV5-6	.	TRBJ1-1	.	TGTGCCAGCAGCTACCCTCTTGAAAGGGTGAACACTGAAGCTTTCTTT	CASSYPLERVNTEAFF
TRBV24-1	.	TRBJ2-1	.	TGTGCCACCAGTGATTTGGGCCGGTACAATGAGCAGTTCTTC	CATSDLGRYNEQFF
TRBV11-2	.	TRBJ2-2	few	TGTGCCAGCAGCTTAGATTTTGCGCTGTTTTTT	CASSLDFALFF
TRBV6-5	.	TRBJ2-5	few	TGTGCCAGCAGTTACTCCTGGAGGGAAGAGACCCAGTACTTC	CASSYSWREETQYF
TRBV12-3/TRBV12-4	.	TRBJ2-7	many	TGTGCCAGCAGTTTCACAGGACAGCCCTACGAGCAGTACTTC	CASSFTGQPYEQYF
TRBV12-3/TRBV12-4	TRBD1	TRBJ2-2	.	TGTGCCAGCAGCTTCCCGGGACAGGGATCAACCGGGGAGCTGTTTTTT	CASSFPGQGSTGELFF
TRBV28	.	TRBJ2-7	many	TGTGCCAGCAGTTGGGGACGGAGACTTTCCTACGAGCAGTACTTC	CASSWGRRLSYEQYF
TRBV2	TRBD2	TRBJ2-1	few	TGTGCCAGCAGGAGGCCGGGACTAGCGGGGGGGCGGCAGTTCTTC	CASRRPGLAGGRQFF
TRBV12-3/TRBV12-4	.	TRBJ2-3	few	TGTGCCAGGACGGGCACAGATACGCAGTATTTT	CARTGTDTQYF
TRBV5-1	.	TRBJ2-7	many	TGCGCCAGCAGCTTCGCGGGGATCTCCTACGAGCAGTACTTC	CASSFAGISYEQYF
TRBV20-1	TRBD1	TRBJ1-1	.	TGCAGTGCCCGAGTTTGGGGACAGGGCACTGAAGCTTTCTTT	CSARVWGQGTEAFF
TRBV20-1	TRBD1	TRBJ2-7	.	TGCAGTGCGAAGTACAGGGGAAGGGGCTCCTGCGAGCAGTACTTC	CSAKYRGRGSCEQYF
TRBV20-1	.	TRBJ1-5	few	TGCAGTGCTCGGGAGTGGAGCAATCAGCCCCAGCATTTT	CSAREWSNQPQHF
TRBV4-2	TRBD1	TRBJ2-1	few	TGTGCCAGCAGCCCCCGCCGGGACAGGGGGCGCAATGAGCAGTTCTTC	CASSPRRDRGRNEQFF
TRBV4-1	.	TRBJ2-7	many	TGCGCCAGCAGCCAAGTAAGGACAGTCCCCTACGAGCAGTACTTC	CASSQVRTVPYEQYF
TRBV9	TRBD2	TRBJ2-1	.	TGTGCCAGCAGCGATCCCCCAAGCGGGGTTCTCTCCTACAATGAGCAGTTCTTC	CASSDPPSGVLSYNEQFF
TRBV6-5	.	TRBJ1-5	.	TGTGCCAGCAGTTACTCCCCGGGTCAGCCCCAGCATTTT	CASSYSPGQPQHF
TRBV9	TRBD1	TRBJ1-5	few	TGTGCCAGCAGCGCGGGAGACAGGGTCAATCAGCCCCAGCATTTT	CASSAGDRVNQPQHF
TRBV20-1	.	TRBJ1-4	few	TGCAGTGCTAGACGCATCCTTAGGCACGCAACTAATGAAAAACTGTTTTTT	CSARRILRHATNEKLFF
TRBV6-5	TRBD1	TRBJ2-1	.	TGTGCCAGCAGTTACACAACCCGACAGGGTGATGAGCAGTTCTTC	CASSYTTRQGDEQFF
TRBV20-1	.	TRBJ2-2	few	TGCAGTGCTAGAGATGGGGGGAGGAGGGCCGGGGAGCTGTTTTTT	CSARDGGRRAGELFF
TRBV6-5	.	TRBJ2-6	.	TGTGCCAGCAGTTTAACCGGACCGAGCTCTGGGGCCAACGTCCTGACTTTC	CASSLTGPSSGANVLTF
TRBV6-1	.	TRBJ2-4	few	TGTGCCAGCGGATGGGCAGTCGGAAACATTCAGTACTTC	CASGWAVGNIQYF
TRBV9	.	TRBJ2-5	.	TGTGCCAGCAGCGTAGAGTTGGGCCAAGAGACCCAGTACTTC	CASSVELGQETQYF
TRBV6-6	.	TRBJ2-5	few	TGTGCCAGCAGTTACTCGCCCTGGGGGGCCCAGTACTTC	CASSYSPWGAQYF
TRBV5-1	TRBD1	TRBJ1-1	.	TGCGCCAGCAGCTTCGGCCGACAGGGGAGTCTGTGGAACACTGAAGCTTTCTTT	CASSFGRQGSLWNTEAFF
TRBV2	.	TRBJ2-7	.	TGTGCCAGCAGTGTGGGTATTCGGTCCTACGAGCAGTACTTC	CASSVGIRSYEQYF
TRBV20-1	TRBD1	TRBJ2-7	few	TGCAGTGCGCCGGACAGGGCGGAGCAGTACTTC	CSAPDRAEQYF
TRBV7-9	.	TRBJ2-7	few	TGTGCCAGCAGCTATGGGGGGACCGAGCAGTACTTC	CASSYGGTEQYF
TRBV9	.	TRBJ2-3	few	TGTGCCAGCAGCGTAGACGCTTTCACAGATACGCAGTATTTT	CASSVDAFTDTQYF
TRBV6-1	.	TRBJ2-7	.	TGTGCCAGCTTGACAAGGGCAGGGTCCTACGAGCAGTACTTC	CASLTRAGSYEQYF
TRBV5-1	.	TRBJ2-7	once	TGCGCCAGCAGCTTGGAATTACAGGGTAACGAGCAGTACTTC	CASSLELQGNEQYF
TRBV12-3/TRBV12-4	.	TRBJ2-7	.	TGTGCCAGCAGTCCACAAGGGACCCTGACCTACGAGCAGTACTTC	CASSPQGTLTYEQYF
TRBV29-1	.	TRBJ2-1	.	TGCAGCGCCAAGCCCGGTTACAATGAGCAGTTCTTC	CSAKPGYNEQFF
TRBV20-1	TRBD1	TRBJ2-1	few	TGCAGTGCTACCCGGGACAGGGGAAGGAATGAGCAGTTCTTC	CSATRDRGRNEQFF
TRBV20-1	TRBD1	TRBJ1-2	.	TGCAGTGCCGAATACAGGGGAGGCTATGGCTACACCTTC	CSAEYRGGYGYTF
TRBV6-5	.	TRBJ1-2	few	TGTGCCAGCAGTTACTCGCCAGGGACGTCTGGCTACACCTTC	CASSYSPGTSGYTF
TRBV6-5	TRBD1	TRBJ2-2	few	TGTGCCGCCCGACAGGGGACCGGGGAGCTGTTTTTT	CAARQGTGELFF